This entry features one T cell receptor beta chain sequence. The antigen this receptor binds is unknown. Base qualities are missing; no much larger clone stands one base away. The sample is drawn from a study of response to subunit inactivated influenza vaccine listed by TCRdb under 2018. Background for the entire study: Deep quantitative profiling of the T cell receptor repertoire was used in the study to follow responses to a trivalent subunit inactivated influenza vaccine.

In the paper's terms, the time point label means: approximately 40 days after influenza vaccine administration. The protocol used for the library was RT-PCR. Instrument on record: Illumina HiSeq 2500. TCRdb handled the public reads itself, with Q25 trimming in fastp and clone calling in MiXCR, and kept productive beta chains. Every distinct CDR3 protein forms one entry, paired with its most common genes and DNA. For this sample there are under 500,000 distinct CDR3 sequences; approximately 9.9% appear just once. The ten biggest clones cover 12% of the sample. The CDR3, cysteine through phenylalanine, is 15 amino acids long. Here the CDR3 DNA is all that survives: 45 bases in frame from base 1. V gives up 3 bases and J gives up 2 bases, and the segment between their germline ends measures 14 bases. For CDR1 and CDR2, the germline V gene lists SGHDN and FVKESK. The paper's findings and limits, for the study overall: The authors suggested that each seasonal influenza vaccination may recruit only a limited number of new T cells.

The sequencing used PBMCs from blood, collected roughly 45 days after vaccination. The rearrangement joined TRBV14 to TRBJ2-7, with the D gene too uncertain to name. This clonotype was sampled from a man aged 45-60 years who received an inactivated influenza vaccine. Donor details come from another sample of the same person, matched by shared clones. Here is the DNA: TGTGCCAGCAGCCATAGCCCTTACGCCACCTACGAGCAGTACTTC. It codes for CASSHSPYATYEQYF. Reference TRBV14 and TRBJ2-7 proteins supply the regions before and after the CDR3; the full variable domain is: EAGVTQFPSHSVIEKGQTVTLRCDPISGHDNLYWYRRVMGKEIKFLLHFVKESKQDESGMPNNRFLAERTGGTYSTLKVQPAELEDSGVYFCASSHSPYATYEQYFGPGTRLTVT.